The 4 T cell receptor beta chains presented below share a single source sample, sequenced in a study of T cells in tuberculosis. TCRdb's table, derived via immunoSEQ multiplex PCR, lists solely in-frame clones and lacks some. The repertoire holds roughly 35,000 clones, roughly 92% seen once, with approximately 7.5% in the top ten. Sequenced input: PBMCs. All receptors come from a donor between 10 and 35 years old with latent tuberculosis or without tuberculosis infection.

The chain combines TRBV19 with TRBJ1-1; no clear D. Between the trimmed V and J ends, which lost 8 bases and 3 bases, there was a span of 7 bases. The CDR3 has 11 residues. CDR1 and CDR2 (germline): LNHDA, SQIVND (reference sequence). CDR3: CASGADTEAFF. The CDR3 region has the DNA TGTGCCAGTGGCGCGGACACTGAAGCTTTCTTT.

As to this clone: This sample also contains other DNA sequences that code for the same CDR3. This chain uses TRBV29-1 with TRBJ1-1, with 8 bases lining up with TRBD1. Germline-derived CDR1 and CDR2 are SQVTM and ANQGSEA. V lost 5 bases, J lost 1 base, and 3 bases stayed unmatched. This CDR3 is 13 amino acids long. The CDR3 bases are TGCAGCGTTCGAACAGGGGGGAACACTGAAGCTTTCTTT. It specifies CSVRTGGNTEAFF.

The chain uses TRBV6-1 and TRBJ1-2, with 9 bases lining up with TRBD1. V dropped 5 bases and J dropped 7; count of bases not matched to a gene: 5. The CDR3 consists of 13 residues. In germline, CDR1 is MNHNS, CDR2 SASEGT. This CDR3 reads CASSSGTGFGYTF. The CDR3 DNA sequence: TGTGCCAGCAGTTCCGGGACAGGGTTTGGCTACACCTTC.

V is TRBV30 and J is TRBJ1-1; D is uncertain. This CDR3 has 14 amino acids. V was trimmed by 3 bases and J by 2 bases, leaving 13 bases between them. CDR1 is GTSNPN and CDR2 is SVGIG in the germline V gene (reference sequence). The CDR3 DNA reads TGTGCCTGGAGATTGGCAGGCGTTAACACTGAAGCTTTCTTT. This codes for CAWRLAGVNTEAFF. Looking up the rest from reference TRBV30 and TRBJ1-1 gives the full variable domain: SQTIHQWPATLVQPVGSPLSLECTVEGTSNPNLYWYRQAAGRGLQLLFYSVGIGQISSEVPQNLSASRPQDRQFILSSKKLLLSDSGFYLCAWRLAGVNTEAFFGQGTRLTVV.